This entry is about one T cell receptor (beta chain). The V end lost 0 bases, the J end lost 1 base, and 14 bases lay between the germline ends. The CDR3 has 16 amino acids. Germline CDR1 SGHRS, CDR2 YFSETQ. Sequencing used immunoSEQ multiplex PCR; TCRdb keeps in-frame clones, though not all of them. The data show 100,000 to 150,000 clones, less than 95% seen once. The data originate from a study of OX40 agonist ivuxolimab in advanced cancers. Whole-study context: Partial responses were recorded for three patients, including one with hepatocellular carcinoma and two with cutaneous melanoma.

Sequencing was performed on CD4+ or CD8+ T cells sorted from blood, taken in a trial of the OX40 agonist ivuxolimab. This sequence was found in an adult with an advanced solid tumor such as melanoma, head and neck, liver or kidney cancer. The chain couples TRBV5-1 to TRBJ2-7; D unclear. The CDR3 loop is CASSLGRLESSYEQYF. The CDR3 DNA follows: TGCGCCAGCAGCTTGGGTCGGCTAGAAAGTTCCTACGAGCAGTACTTC.